This TCR beta chain was identified in a study of cytomegalovirus exposure and HLA in healthy donors. Germline V lookup: CDR1 SGDLS, CDR2 YYNGEE. The CDR3 consists of 14 residues. V lost 4 bases and J lost 6, with 13 bases in between. This clone appeared a few times. The primer mix had 60 Vbeta and 13 Jbeta primers. Profiling relied on immunoSEQ multiplex PCR, and the TCRdb table lists in-frame clones only, not all of them. This table has 98,000 or so clones, around 10% appearing once. The TCR sequence derives from a man between 40 and 49 years old in good health and CMV-seropositive. This sequence joins TRBV9 and TRBJ2-2; weak D call: TRBD1 (5 bases). Input material: PBMCs. CDR3 amino acids: CASSPHTGSGELFF. CDR3 coding DNA: TGTGCCAGCAGCCCACATACAGGCTCCGGGGAGCTGTTTTTT.